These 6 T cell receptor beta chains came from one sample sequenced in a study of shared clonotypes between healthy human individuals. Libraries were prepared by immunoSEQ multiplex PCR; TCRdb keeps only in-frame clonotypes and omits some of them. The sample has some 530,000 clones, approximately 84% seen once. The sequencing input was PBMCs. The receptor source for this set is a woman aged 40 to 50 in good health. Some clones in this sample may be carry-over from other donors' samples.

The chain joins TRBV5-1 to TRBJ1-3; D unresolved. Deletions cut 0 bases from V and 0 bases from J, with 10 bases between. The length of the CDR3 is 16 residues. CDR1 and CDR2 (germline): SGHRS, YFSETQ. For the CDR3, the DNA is TGCGCCAGCAGCTTGGGCAGGACGACCTCTGGAAACACCATATATTTT. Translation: CASSLGRTTSGNTIYF.

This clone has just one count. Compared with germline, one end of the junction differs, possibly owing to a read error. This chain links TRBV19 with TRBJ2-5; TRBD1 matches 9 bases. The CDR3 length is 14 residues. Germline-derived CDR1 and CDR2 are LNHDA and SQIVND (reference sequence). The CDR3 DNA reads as TGTGCCAGCTCACAGGGGGCCGCCCCCTACGAGCAGCACTTC. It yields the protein CASSQGAAPYEQHF.

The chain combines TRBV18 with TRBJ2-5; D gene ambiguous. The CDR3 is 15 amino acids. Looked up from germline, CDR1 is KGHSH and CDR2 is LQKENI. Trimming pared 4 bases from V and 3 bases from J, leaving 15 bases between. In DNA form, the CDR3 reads TGTGCCAGCTCACGACCCGGCTCTAATAAAGAGACCCAGTACTTC. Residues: CASSRPGSNKETQYF.

The CDR3 bases are TGTGCCAGCAGCTTCTCGCCGTCCTACGAGCAGTACTTC. Its protein is CASSFSPSYEQYF. The V and J genes are TRBV7-2 and TRBJ2-7; no firm D call. In germline, CDR1 is SGHTA, CDR2 FQGNSA. CDR3 length equals 13 residues. V was trimmed by 3 bases and J by 1 base, leaving 7 bases between them. Complete variable domain (other parts from reference TRBV7-2 and TRBJ2-7): GAGVSQSPSNKVTEKGKDVELRCDPISGHTALYWYRQSLGQGLEFLIYFQGNSAPDKSGLPSDRFSAERTGGSVSTLTIQRTQQEDSAVYLCASSFSPSYEQYFGPGTRLTVT.

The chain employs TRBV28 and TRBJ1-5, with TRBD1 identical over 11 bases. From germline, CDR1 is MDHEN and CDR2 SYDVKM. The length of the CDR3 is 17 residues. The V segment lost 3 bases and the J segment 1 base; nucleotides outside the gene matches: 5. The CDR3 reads CASSLGQGGTSNQPQHF. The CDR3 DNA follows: TGTGCCAGCAGTTTGGGACAGGGGGGGACGAGCAATCAGCCCCAGCATTTT.

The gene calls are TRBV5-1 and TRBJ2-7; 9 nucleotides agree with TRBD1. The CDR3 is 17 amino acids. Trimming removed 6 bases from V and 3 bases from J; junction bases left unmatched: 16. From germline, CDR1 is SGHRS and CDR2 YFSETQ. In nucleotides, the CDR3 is TGCGCCAGCACCCCTATGGGTGGGGGACAGGGTGTCTACGAGCAGTACTTC. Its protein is CASTPMGGGQGVYEQYF. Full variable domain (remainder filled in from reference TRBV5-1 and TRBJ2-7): KAGVTQTPRYLIKTRGQQVTLSCSPISGHRSVSWYQQTPGQGLQFLFEYFSETQRNKGNFPGRFSGRQFSNSRSEMNVSTLELGDSALYLCASTPMGGGQGVYEQYFGPGTRLTVT.